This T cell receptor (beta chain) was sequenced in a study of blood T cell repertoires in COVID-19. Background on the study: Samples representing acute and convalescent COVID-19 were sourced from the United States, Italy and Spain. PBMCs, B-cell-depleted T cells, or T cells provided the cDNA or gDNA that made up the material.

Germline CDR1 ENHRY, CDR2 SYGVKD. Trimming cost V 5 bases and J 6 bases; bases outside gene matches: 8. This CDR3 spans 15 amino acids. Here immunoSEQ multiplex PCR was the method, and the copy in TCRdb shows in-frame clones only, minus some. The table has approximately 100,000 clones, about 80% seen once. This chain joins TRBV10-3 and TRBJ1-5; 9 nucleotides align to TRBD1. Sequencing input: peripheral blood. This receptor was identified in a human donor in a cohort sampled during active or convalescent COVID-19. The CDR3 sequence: CAISTGTGSPQPQHF. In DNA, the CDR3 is TGTGCCATCAGTACCGGGACAGGGTCTCCTCAGCCCCAGCATTTT.